Sequencing of this T cell receptor (beta chain) was carried out in a study of cytomegalovirus exposure and HLA in healthy donors. As regards this clone: No antigen is known for it.

Some clones are missing from TCRdb's copy, which holds only in-frame ones; the method was immunoSEQ multiplex PCR. This sample has over 100,000 clones, with 88% found just once. There are 15 residues in the CDR3. Germline V gene data show CDR1 as LNHNV and CDR2 as YYDKDF (reference sequence). V gave up 4 bases and J gave up 0 bases, with 11 bases separating them. Study-wide results and caveats: Most TCR sequences showed up rarely, but some public TCRs showed up in many donors. Using the classifier, cytomegalovirus status was reportedly diagnosed with high specificity and sensitivity.

The sample was PBMCs. The TCR was taken from a woman between 18 and 29 years old in good health and CMV-seronegative. The chain carries TRBV15 and TRBJ2-3; perhaps TRBD2 as D (5 bases). The CDR3 region is CATSKERGSTDTQYF. The CDR3, as DNA: TGTGCCACCAGCAAAGAACGGGGTAGCACAGATACGCAGTATTTT.